What follows is one TCR beta chain and its context. This entry comes from a study of blood T cell repertoires in COVID-19. The age range of participants was about 18 to 95 years, with residence in some 25 US areas. Assay: immunoSEQ multiplex PCR; the TCRdb copy retains only in-frame clones and omits some. The data hold roughly 220,000 clones, with roughly nine tenths observed a single time. The junction had 8 bases not matched to a gene; V was cut back by 5 bases and J by 4 bases. The CDR3 extends over 14 amino acids. The V gene's germline CDR1 is MNHEY and CDR2 SMNVEV (reference sequence). The receptor was isolated from a woman aged 18 to 35 in a cohort exposed to, infected with or recovered from COVID-19 (not recorded which). This chain links TRBV27 with TRBJ2-7, with TRBD1 identical over 7 bases. Sequences were obtained from PBMCs or T cells enriched from blood (not recorded which). The CDR3 DNA sequence: TGTGCCAGCAGTAATGGACAGGAAGGGTACGAGCAGTACTTC. This sequence encodes CASSNGQEGYEQYF.